The clone carrying this T cell receptor (beta chain) is medium-sized in the sample. Germline lookup yields CDR1 GTSNPN and CDR2 SVGIG (reference sequence). The CDR3 has 11 residues. V shed 6 bases, J shed 5 bases, and the junction held 3 bases outside the gene matches. The data derive from a study of metastatic and nonmetastatic thyroid tumors. Study as a whole: The authors compared repertoires across blood and tumor or nodule tissue from malignant and benign thyroid patients.

Among the patients, none had received any treatment before thyroid surgery. As processed by the authors: A classifier of distant metastasis in papillary thyroid cancer was built from CDR3 differences (across clinicopathological groups). TCRdb recomputed clones from the PCR reads via MiXCR. The authors' filters were not applied to this entry. Here the sample spans roughly 35,000 clones, about 15% being singletons. The TCR originated in a female donor with papillary thyroid cancer or a benign thyroid nodule (not recorded which). Some clones in this sample may be carry-over from other donors' samples. V is TRBV30 and J is TRBJ2-7; TRBD2 aligns across 8 bases. Sequencing was carried out using blood. CDR3 amino acids: CACGRAHEQYF. CDR3 DNA: TGTGCCTGCGGGAGGGCCCACGAGCAGTACTTC. The full variable domain, rest sourced from reference TRBV30 and TRBJ2-7, is SQTIHQWPATLVQPVGSPLSLECTVEGTSNPNLYWYRQAAGRGLQLLFYSVGIGQISSEVPQNLSASRPQDRQFILSSKKLLLSDSGFYLCACGRAHEQYFGPGTRLTVT.